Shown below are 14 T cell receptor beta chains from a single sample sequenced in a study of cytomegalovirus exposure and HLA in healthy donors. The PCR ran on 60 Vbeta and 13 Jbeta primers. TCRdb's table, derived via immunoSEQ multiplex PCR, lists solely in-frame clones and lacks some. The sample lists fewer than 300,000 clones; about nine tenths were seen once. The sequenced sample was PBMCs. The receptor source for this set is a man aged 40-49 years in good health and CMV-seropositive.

The CDR3: CASSQTSQGQYF. The CDR3 region has the DNA TGTGCCAGCAGTCAGACTAGTCAGGGGCAGTACTTC. The chain recombines TRBV25-1 with TRBJ2-7; D is possibly TRBD2 (6 bases). Germline CDR1 and CDR2: MGHDK and SYGVNS. Trimming shortened V by 5 bases and J by 9 bases, and 14 bases separated the two germline ends. This CDR3 is built from 12 residues.

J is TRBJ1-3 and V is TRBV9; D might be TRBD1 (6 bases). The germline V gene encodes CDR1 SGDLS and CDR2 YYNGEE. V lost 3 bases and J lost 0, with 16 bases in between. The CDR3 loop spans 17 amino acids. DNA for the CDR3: TGTGCCAGCAGCGCCGCCGTCAGGGGTGACTCTGGAAACACCATATATTTT. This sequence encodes CASSAAVRGDSGNTIYF.

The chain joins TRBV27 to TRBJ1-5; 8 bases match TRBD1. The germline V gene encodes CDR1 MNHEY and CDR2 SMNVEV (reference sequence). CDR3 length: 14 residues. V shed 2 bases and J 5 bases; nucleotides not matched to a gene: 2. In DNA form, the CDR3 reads TGTGCCAGCAGTTTACCAGGGGGCGATCAGCCCCAGCATTTT. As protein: CASSLPGGDQPQHF.

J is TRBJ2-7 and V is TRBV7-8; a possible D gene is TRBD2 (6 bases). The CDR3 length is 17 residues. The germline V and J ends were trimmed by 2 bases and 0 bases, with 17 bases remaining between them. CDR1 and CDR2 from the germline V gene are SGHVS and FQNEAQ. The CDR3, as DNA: TGTGCCAGCAGCTTACCCGCTGGGACTCTCAGCTCCTACGAGCAGTACTTC. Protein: CASSLPAGTLSSYEQYF.

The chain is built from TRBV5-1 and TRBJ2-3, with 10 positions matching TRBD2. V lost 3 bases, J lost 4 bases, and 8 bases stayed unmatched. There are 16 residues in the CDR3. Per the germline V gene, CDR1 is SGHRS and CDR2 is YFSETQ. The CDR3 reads CASSSPSGRGSDTQYF. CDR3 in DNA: TGCGCCAGCAGCTCCCCTAGCGGGAGAGGGTCAGATACGCAGTATTTT.

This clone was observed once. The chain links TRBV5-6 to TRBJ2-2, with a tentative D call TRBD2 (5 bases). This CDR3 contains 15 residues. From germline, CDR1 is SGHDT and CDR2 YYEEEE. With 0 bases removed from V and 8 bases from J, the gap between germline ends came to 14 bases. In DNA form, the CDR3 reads TGTGCCAGCAGCTTGGCCCCGGGCGGGTCGGGGGAGCTGTTTTTT. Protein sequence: CASSLAPGGSGELFF.

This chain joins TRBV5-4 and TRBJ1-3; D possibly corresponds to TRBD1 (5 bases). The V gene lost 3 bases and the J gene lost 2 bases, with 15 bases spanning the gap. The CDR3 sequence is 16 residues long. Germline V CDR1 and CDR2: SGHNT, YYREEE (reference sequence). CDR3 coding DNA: TGTGCCAGCAGCTCCGCCACAGGCAGAACTGGAAACACCATATATTTT. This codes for CASSSATGRTGNTIYF.

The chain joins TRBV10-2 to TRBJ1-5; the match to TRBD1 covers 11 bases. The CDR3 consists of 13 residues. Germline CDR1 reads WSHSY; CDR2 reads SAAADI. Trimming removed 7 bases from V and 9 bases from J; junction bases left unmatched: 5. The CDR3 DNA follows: TGCGCCAGCACAGGACAGGGGGCTTGGCCCCAGCATTTT. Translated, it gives CASTGQGAWPQHF.

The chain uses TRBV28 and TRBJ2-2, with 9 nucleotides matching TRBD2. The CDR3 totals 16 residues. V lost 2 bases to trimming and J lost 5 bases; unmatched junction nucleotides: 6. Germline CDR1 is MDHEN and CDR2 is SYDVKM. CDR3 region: CASSLLAGSGTGELFF. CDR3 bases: TGTGCCAGCAGTTTACTAGCGGGAAGTGGTACCGGGGAGCTGTTTTTT.

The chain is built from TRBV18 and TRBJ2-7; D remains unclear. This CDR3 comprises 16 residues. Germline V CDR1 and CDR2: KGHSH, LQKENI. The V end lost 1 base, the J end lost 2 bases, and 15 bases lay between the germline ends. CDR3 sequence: CASSPRTVTSTYEQYF. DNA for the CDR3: TGTGCCAGCTCACCACGTACGGTCACTTCAACCTACGAGCAGTACTTC.

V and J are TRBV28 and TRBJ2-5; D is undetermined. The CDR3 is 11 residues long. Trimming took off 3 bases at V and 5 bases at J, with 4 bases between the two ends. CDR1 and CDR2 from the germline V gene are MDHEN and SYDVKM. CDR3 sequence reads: CASSFYETQYF. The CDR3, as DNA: TGTGCCAGCAGTTTTTATGAGACCCAGTACTTC.

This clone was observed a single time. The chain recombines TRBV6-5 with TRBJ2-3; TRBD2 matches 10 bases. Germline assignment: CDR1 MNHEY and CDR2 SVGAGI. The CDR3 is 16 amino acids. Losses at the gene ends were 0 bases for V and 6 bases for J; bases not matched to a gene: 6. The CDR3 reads CASSYSTSGRYDTQYF. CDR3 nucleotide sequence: TGTGCCAGCAGTTACTCGACTAGCGGGCGGTATGATACGCAGTATTTT.

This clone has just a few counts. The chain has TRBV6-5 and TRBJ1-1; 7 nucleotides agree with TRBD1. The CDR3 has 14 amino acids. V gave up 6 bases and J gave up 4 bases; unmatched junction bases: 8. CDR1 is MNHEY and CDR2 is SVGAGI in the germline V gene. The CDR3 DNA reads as TGTGCCAGCAGCCACTACAGGGGTGGCACTGAAGCTTTCTTT. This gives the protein CASSHYRGGTEAFF.

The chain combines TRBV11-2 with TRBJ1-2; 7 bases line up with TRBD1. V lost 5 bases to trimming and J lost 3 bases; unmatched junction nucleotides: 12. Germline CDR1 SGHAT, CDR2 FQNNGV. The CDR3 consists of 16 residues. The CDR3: CASSPQGGKSYYGYTF. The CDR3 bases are TGTGCCAGCAGCCCCCAGGGGGGCAAAAGCTACTATGGCTACACCTTC.